This is a list of T cell receptor beta chains from one sample in a study of OX40 agonist ivuxolimab in advanced cancers. Libraries were prepared by immunoSEQ multiplex PCR; TCRdb keeps only in-frame clonotypes and omits some of them. The table includes 35,000 to 45,000 clones, about 90% detected once. The sample was CD4+ or CD8+ T cells sorted from blood, taken in a trial of the OX40 agonist ivuxolimab. Receptors originate from an adult with an advanced solid tumor such as melanoma, head and neck, liver or kidney cancer. Each CDR3 is given without its conserved first and last residue. Each record gives: V gene, clone size, CDR3 protein. Clone size is given for some rows only: seen once, a few or many times, or a class if the clone is expanded.

TRBV7-2	.	ASSSGTRVFNEQF
TRBV11-2	.	ASSLGAGSYNEQF
TRBV5-6	.	ASSLESPYNEQF
TRBV28	.	ASSPGTGTRSNQPQH
TRBV4-1	.	ASSQDIDTQY
TRBV28	.	ASRDRPQNYGYT
TRBV7-2	.	ASSLGDYRAFSGANVLT
TRBV7-8	.	ASSIQGYEQY
TRBV28	.	ASSWVGEQY
TRBV27	few	ASSWGSNQPQH
TRBV27	.	ASSLGAHTEAF
TRBV4-3	.	ASSPDVGGLWDEQY
TRBV7-6	once	ASSLESSGSEEQY
TRBV27	.	ASSYTGGNEQF
TRBV28	.	ASTHSAYGDSPLH
TRBV11-3	.	ASRNKLQSGRENEQF
TRBV2	.	ANSHRAFQREKLF
TRBV7-6	.	ASSSLGRFEETQY
TRBV27	once	ASSLRDGSLYGYT
TRBV4-1	once	ASSQGGLERGEQY